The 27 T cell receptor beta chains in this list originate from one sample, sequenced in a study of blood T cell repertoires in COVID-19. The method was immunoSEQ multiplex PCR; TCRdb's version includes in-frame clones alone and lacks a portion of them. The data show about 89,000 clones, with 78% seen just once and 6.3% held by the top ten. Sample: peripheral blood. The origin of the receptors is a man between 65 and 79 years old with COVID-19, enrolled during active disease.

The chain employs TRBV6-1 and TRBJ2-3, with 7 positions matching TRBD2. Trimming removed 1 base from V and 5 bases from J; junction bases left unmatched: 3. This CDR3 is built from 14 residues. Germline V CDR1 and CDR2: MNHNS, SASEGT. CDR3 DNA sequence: TGTGCCAGCAGTGAAGGGCGGGAGAGAGATACGCAGTATTTT. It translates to CASSEGRERDTQYF.

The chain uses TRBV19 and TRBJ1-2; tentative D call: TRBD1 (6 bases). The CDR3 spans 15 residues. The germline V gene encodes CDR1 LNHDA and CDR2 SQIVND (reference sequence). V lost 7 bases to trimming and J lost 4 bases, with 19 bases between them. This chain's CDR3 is CASTLQGQGFYGYTF. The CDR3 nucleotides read TGTGCCAGTACCCTCCAGGGGCAGGGGTTCTATGGCTACACCTTC.

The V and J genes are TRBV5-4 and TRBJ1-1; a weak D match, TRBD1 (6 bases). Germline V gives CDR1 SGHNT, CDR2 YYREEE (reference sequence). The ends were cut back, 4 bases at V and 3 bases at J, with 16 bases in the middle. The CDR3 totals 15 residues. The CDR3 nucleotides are TGTGCCAGCAGCCCCCTACAGGGAGGGGACACTGAAGCTTTCTTT. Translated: CASSPLQGGDTEAFF. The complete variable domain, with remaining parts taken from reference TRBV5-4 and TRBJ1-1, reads ETGVTQSPTHLIKTRGQQVTLRCSSQSGHNTVSWYQQALGQGPQFIFQYYREEENGRGNFPPRFSGLQFPNYSSELNVNALELDDSALYLCASSPLQGGDTEAFFGQGTRLTVV.

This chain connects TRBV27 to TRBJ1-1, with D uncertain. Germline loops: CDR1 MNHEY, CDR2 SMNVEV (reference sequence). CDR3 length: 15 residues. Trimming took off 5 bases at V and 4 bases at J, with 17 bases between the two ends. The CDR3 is CASSPAGGSRTEAFF. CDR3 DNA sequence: TGTGCCAGCAGTCCGGCGGGAGGGAGCCGCACTGAAGCTTTCTTT.

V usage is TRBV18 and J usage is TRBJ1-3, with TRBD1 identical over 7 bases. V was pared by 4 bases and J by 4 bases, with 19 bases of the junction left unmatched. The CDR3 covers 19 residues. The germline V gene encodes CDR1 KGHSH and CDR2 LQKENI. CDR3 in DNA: TGTGCCAGCTCACTAACCATCACCTCGACAGGGTTCTACGGAAACACCATATATTTT. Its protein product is CASSLTITSTGFYGNTIYF.

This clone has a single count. CDR3 sequence reads: CASSLPGTDTQYF. CDR3 nucleotide sequence: TGTGCCAGCAGTTTACCCGGCACAGATACGCAGTATTTT. V and J are TRBV27 and TRBJ2-3; D remains unclear. From germline, CDR1 is MNHEY and CDR2 SMNVEV (reference sequence). Trimming shortened V by 2 bases and J by 1 base, and 4 bases separated the two germline ends. The CDR3 contains 13 residues.

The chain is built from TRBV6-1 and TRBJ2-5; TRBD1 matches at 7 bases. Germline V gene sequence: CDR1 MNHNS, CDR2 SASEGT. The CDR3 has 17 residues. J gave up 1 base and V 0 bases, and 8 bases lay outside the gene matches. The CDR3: CASSEAHRTGAQETQYF. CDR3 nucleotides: TGTGCCAGCAGTGAAGCGCACCGGACAGGCGCCCAAGAGACCCAGTACTTC.

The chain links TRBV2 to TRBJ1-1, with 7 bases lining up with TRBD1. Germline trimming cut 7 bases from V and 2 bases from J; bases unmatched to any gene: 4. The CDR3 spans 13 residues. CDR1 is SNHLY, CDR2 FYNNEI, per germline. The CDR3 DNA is TGTGCCAGCAAGGGACAGCTTAACACTGAAGCTTTCTTT. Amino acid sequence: CASKGQLNTEAFF.

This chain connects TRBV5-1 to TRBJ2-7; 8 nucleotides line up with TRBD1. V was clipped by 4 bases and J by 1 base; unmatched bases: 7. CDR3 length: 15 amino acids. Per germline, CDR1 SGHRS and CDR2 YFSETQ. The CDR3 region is CASSIGDRGSYEQYF. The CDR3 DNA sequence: TGCGCCAGCAGCATTGGCGACAGGGGTTCCTACGAGCAGTACTTC.

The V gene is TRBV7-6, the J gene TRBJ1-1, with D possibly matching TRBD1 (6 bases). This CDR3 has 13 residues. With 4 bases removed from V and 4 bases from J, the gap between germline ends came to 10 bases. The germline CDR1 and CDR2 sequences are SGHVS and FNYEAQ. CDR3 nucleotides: TGTGCCAGCAGCTCGACAGGACTCACTGAAGCTTTCTTT. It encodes CASSSTGLTEAFF. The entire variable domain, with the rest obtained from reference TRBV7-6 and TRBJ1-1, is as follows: GAGVSQSPRYKVTKRGQDVALRCDPISGHVSLYWYRQALGQGPEFLTYFNYEAQQDKSGLPNDRFSAERPEGSISTLTIQRTEQRDSAMYRCASSSTGLTEAFFGQGTRLTVV.

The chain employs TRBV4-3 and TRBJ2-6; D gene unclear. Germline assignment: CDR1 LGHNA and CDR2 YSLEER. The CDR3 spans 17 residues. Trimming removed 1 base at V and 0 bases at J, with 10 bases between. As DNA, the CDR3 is TGCGCCAGCAGCCAAGCCCTCGGGTCCTCTGGGGCCAACGTCCTGACTTTC. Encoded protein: CASSQALGSSGANVLTF.

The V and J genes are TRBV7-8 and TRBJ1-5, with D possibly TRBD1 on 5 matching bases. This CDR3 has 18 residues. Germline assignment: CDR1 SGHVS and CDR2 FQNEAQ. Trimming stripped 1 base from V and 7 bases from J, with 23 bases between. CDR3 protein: CASSLGRMGGVWNQPQHF. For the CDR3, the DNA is TGTGCCAGCAGCTTAGGCAGGATGGGGGGAGTATGGAACCAGCCCCAGCATTTT.

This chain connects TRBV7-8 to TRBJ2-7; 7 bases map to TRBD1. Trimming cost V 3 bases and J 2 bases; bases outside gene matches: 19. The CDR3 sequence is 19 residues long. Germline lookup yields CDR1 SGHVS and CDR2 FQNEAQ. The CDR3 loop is CASSFSTFVTTGTTYEQYF. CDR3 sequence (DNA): TGTGCCAGCAGCTTCTCAACCTTCGTGACGACAGGGACCACCTACGAGCAGTACTTC.

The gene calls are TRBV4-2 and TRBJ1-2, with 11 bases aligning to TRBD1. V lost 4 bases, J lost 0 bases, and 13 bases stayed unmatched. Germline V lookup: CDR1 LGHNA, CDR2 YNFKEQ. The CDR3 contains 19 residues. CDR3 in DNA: TGTGCCAGCAGCCGGGGAGAAGGACAGGGGGCTCGAGCTAACTATGGCTACACCTTC. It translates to CASSRGEGQGARANYGYTF.

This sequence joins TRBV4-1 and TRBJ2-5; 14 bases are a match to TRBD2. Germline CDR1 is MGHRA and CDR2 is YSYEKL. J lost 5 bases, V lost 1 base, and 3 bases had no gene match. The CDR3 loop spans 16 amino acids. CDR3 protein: CASSQGLAGGLETQYF. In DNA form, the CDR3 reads TGCGCCAGCAGCCAAGGACTAGCGGGGGGGCTGGAGACCCAGTACTTC.

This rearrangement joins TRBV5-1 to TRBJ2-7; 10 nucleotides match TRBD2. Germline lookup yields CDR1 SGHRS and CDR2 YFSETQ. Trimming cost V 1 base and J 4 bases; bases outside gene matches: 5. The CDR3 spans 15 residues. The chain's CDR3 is CASSLSSGGFYEQYF. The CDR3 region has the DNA TGCGCCAGCAGCTTGTCTAGCGGGGGCTTTTACGAGCAGTACTTC.

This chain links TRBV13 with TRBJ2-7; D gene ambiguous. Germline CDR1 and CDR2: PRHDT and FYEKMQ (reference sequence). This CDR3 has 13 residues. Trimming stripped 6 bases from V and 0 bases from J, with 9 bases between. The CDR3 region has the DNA TGTGCCAGCAGTCCGGGTTCCTCCTACGAGCAGTACTTC. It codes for CASSPGSSYEQYF. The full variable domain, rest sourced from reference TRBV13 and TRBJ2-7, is AAGVIQSPRHLIKEKRETATLKCYPIPRHDTVYWYQQGPGQDPQFLISFYEKMQSDKGSIPDRFSAQQFSDYHSELNMSSLELGDSALYFCASSPGSSYEQYFGPGTRLTVT.

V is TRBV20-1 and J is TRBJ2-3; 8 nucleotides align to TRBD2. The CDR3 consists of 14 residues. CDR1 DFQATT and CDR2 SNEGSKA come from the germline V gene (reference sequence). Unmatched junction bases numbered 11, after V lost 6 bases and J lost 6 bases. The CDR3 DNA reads TGCAGTGCCAGTGCGGGGGGCCCCAGTGATACGCAGTATTTT. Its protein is CSASAGGPSDTQYF.

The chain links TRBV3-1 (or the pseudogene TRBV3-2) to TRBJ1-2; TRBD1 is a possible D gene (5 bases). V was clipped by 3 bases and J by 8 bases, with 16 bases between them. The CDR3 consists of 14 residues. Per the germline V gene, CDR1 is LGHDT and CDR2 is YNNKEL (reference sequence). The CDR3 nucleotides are TGTGCCAGCAGCCAGCAGGTCGGGGGACGCGGCTACACCTTC. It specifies CASSQQVGGRGYTF.

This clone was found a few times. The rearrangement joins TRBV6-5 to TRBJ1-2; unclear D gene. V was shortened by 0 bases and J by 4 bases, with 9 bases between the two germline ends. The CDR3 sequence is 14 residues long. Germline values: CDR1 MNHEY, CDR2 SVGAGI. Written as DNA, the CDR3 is TGTGCCAGCAGTTACTCGAGGGAAGTCTATGGCTACACCTTC. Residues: CASSYSREVYGYTF.

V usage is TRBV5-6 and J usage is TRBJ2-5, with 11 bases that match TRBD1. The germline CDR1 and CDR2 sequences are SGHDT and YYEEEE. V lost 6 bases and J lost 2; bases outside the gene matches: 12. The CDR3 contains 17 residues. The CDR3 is CASTITIRDRGQETQYF. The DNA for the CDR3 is TGTGCCAGCACCATAACAATCCGGGACAGGGGGCAAGAGACCCAGTACTTC.

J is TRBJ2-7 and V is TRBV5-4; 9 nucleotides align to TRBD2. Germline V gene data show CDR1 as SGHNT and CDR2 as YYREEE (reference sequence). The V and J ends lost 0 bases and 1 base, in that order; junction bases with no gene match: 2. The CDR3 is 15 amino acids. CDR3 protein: CASSLVAGASYEQYF. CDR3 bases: TGTGCCAGCAGCTTGGTAGCGGGGGCGTCCTACGAGCAGTACTTC.

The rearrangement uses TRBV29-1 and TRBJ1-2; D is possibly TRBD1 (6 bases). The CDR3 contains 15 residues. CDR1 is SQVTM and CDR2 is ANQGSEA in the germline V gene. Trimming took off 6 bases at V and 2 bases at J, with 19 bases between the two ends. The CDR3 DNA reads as TGCAGCGTCAACGACAGGACGACTCTAAACTATGGCTACACCTTC. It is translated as CSVNDRTTLNYGYTF.

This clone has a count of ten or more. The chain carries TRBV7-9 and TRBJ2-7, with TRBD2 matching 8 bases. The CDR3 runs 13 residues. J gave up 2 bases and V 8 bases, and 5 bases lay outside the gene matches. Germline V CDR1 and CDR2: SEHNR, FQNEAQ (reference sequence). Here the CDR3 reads CASLGLVPYEQYF. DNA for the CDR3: TGTGCCAGCCTGGGACTAGTCCCCTACGAGCAGTACTTC.

CDR3 sequence reads: CASSFEGNGYTF. For the CDR3, the DNA is TGTGCCAGCAGTTTTGAGGGAAATGGCTACACCTTC. The chain is built from TRBV11-2 and TRBJ1-2, with D uncertain. This CDR3 region has 12 residues. Germline V gene lookup returns CDR1 SGHAT and CDR2 FQNNGV. The germline V and J ends were trimmed by 6 bases and 6 bases, with 11 bases remaining between them.

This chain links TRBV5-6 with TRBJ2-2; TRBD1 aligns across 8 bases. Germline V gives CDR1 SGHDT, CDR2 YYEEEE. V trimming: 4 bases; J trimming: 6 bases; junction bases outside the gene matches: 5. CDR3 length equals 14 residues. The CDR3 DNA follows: TGTGCCAGCAGCCGGGACAGGTTGCCCGGGGAGCTGTTTTTT. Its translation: CASSRDRLPGELFF.

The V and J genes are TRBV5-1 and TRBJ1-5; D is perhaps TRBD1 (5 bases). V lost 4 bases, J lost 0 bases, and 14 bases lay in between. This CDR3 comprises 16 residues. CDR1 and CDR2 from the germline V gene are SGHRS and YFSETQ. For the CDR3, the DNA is TGCGCCAGCAGCCTGAAACAGACAGTTAGCAATCAGCCCCAGCATTTT. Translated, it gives CASSLKQTVSNQPQHF.